The subject of this entry is one T cell receptor (beta chain). This sample is drawn from a study of identical twins. With template switching, a universal primer site was added, and the cDNA carried unique molecular identifiers. TCRdb reprocessed the 5' RACE reads with MiXCR, giving one entry per CDR3 protein. Of under 350,000 distinct CDR3 sequences listed, roughly 9% were seen once; the top ten hold approximately 7%. Germline CDR1 reads MNHEY; CDR2 reads SVGAGI. The CDR3 totals 18 residues. Trimming stripped 3 bases from V and 5 bases from J, with 25 bases between. These data are also associated with another study on yellow fever vaccine responses in identical twins.

This chain uses TRBV6-5 with TRBJ1-2; maybe TRBD1 (6 bases). The sequence was collected from a woman aged 18-29 years in good health. The sequencing input was CD8+ T cells sorted from blood. Here the CDR3 reads CASSYEDGAKGGSYGYTF. CDR3 nucleotide sequence: TGTGCCAGCAGTTATGAAGACGGCGCGAAGGGGGGTTCGTATGGCTACACCTTC.